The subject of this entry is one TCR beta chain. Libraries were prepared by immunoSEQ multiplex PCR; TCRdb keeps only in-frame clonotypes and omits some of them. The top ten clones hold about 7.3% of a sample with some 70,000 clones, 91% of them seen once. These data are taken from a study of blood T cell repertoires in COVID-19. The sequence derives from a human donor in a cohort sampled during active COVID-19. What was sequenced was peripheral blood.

CDR3: CASSSRGRLVIVNTEAFF. In DNA form, the CDR3 reads TGTGCCAGCAGCTCTCGGGGTCGTCTAGTAATAGTGAACACTGAAGCTTTCTTT. The J gene is TRBJ1-1, the V gene TRBV11-2; D not certain. Germline CDR1 and CDR2: SGHAT and FQNNGV. Trimming took 4 bases from V and 0 from J, leaving 21 bases between them. The CDR3 runs 18 residues. Combining the CDR3 with reference TRBV11-2 and TRBJ1-1 gives the whole variable domain EAGVAQSPRYKIIEKRQSVAFWCNPISGHATLYWYQQILGQGPKLLIQFQNNGVVDDSQLPKDRFSAERLKGVDSTLKIQPAKLEDSAVYLCASSSRGRLVIVNTEAFFGQGTRLTVV.